The 12 T cell receptor beta chains presented below share a single source sample, sequenced in a study of blood T cells in healthy people across ages. A second about 7 to 12 cycle PCR used barcoded and J-beta primers. TCRdb re-called the 5' RACE reads through MiXCR, storing one row per CDR3 protein. The data contain around 1,000,000 distinct CDR3 sequences, around two fifths of them singletons. Sequences were obtained from blood. These receptors were taken from a man aged 18 to 35 in good health.

V is TRBV29-1 and J is TRBJ2-1, with D tentatively TRBD2 (6 bases). V was cut by 7 bases and J by 13 bases, with 23 bases left in between. Per the germline V gene, CDR1 is SQVTM and CDR2 is ANQGSEA. There are 13 residues in the CDR3. The CDR3 DNA reads TGCAGCGGTCTCCGGGACTTAAAAGAGACCCAGTTCTTC. It is translated as CSGLRDLKETQFF.

V gene TRBV20-1 combines with J gene TRBJ2-1; 13 nucleotides match TRBD2. Trimming took 4 bases from V and 9 from J; bases not matched to a gene: 12. The length of the CDR3 is 16 residues. Germline lookup yields CDR1 DFQATT and CDR2 SNEGSKA (reference sequence). CDR3 protein: CSAIHSGTSGMGEQFF. DNA for the CDR3: TGCAGTGCTATTCATTCTGGGACTAGCGGGATGGGTGAGCAGTTCTTC.

This clonotype came up a few times. The CDR3 bases are TGTGCCAGCAGTCCTTTCCGTCTAGCGAGGAGCTCCTACGAGCAGTACTTC. It codes for CASSPFRLARSSYEQYF. V and J are TRBV2 and TRBJ2-7; possibly TRBD2 for D (6 bases). CDR1 is SNHLY, CDR2 FYNNEI, per germline. The CDR3 contains 17 residues. V gave up 5 bases and J gave up 0 bases, with 20 bases separating them.

This clonotype turned up a few times. The chain couples TRBV2 to TRBJ2-1; D remains unclear. The V end was cut by 6 bases, the J end by 8 bases, with 17 bases between. CDR3 length equals 14 residues. The germline CDR1 and CDR2 sequences are SNHLY and FYNNEI. CDR3 DNA: TGTGCCAGCAGGGCCTCTACCTTAAAGGATGAGCAGTTCTTC. Residues: CASRASTLKDEQFF.

In regard to this clonotype: Since a much larger clone is just one base distant, this may be a read error. This chain joins TRBV19 and TRBJ2-2; D uncertain. CDR1 is LNHDA and CDR2 is SQIVND in the germline V gene (reference sequence). This CDR3 is 12 amino acids long. This chain's CDR3 is CAGSISNGELFF. The CDR3 DNA sequence: TGTGCCGGTAGTATAAGCAACGGGGAGCTGTTTTTT.

V is TRBV7-2 and J is TRBJ2-2; D unresolved. Trimming pared 7 bases from V and 5 bases from J, leaving 14 bases between. There are 14 residues in the CDR3. Germline V gene sequence: CDR1 SGHTA, CDR2 FQGNSA. In DNA, the CDR3 is TGTGCCAGCATCGATTTAGGGTATACCGGGGAGCTGTTTTTT. It yields the protein CASIDLGYTGELFF.

This chain connects TRBV12-3 or TRBV12-4 to TRBJ2-7, with 7 bases identical to TRBD1. V lost 7 bases and J lost 4; bases outside the gene matches: 10. The CDR3 is made up of 14 amino acids. The CDR3 loop is CASTRTGGLYEQYF. CDR3 sequence (DNA): TGTGCCAGCACCAGGACAGGAGGACTTTACGAGCAGTACTTC.

This clonotype has just one count. The chain uses TRBV13 and TRBJ2-1; maybe TRBD2 (7 bases). CDR1 and CDR2 from the germline V gene are PRHDT and FYEKMQ (reference sequence). V was pared by 10 bases and J by 5 bases, with 24 bases between. The CDR3 contains 16 residues. The CDR3 protein is CATEPTGGGDDNEQFF. CDR3 DNA: TGTGCCACCGAACCGACGGGGGGCGGGGATGACAATGAGCAGTTCTTC.

The table lists this clonotype with a few counts. This chain connects TRBV6-2 or TRBV6-3 to TRBJ2-7, with 8 bases fitting TRBD2. The CDR3 extends over 16 amino acids. CDR1 and CDR2 (germline): MNHEY, SVGEGT. V lost 0 bases to trimming and J lost 2 bases; unmatched junction nucleotides: 6. CDR3 region: CASSYSTAGLAYEQYF. In DNA, the CDR3 is TGTGCCAGCAGTTACTCCACCGCGGGACTAGCCTACGAGCAGTACTTC.

Comment on this clonotype: The junction differs from germline at one of its ends, possibly a read error. The chain links TRBV6-5 to TRBJ2-1, with 7 bases identical to TRBD2. The V gene's germline CDR1 is MNHEY and CDR2 SVGAGI. The CDR3 length is 15 residues. The CDR3 nucleotides read TGTGCCAGCAGCCGCGGGGACTACTCCTTCAATGAGCAGTTCTTC. It yields the protein CASSRGDYSFNEQFF.

This clonotype was counted only a few times. The chain employs TRBV20-1 and TRBJ1-2; D not certain. CDR3 size: 11 residues. Germline values: CDR1 DFQATT, CDR2 SNEGSKA (reference sequence). The germline V and J ends were trimmed by 5 bases and 2 bases, with 6 bases remaining between them. As DNA, the CDR3 is TGCAGTGCTCAATCGAACTATGGCTACACCTTC. Translation gives CSAQSNYGYTF.

This clonotype was recorded a few times. J is TRBJ2-3 and V is TRBV14; weak D call: TRBD2 (5 bases). Looked up from germline, CDR1 is SGHDN and CDR2 is FVKESK. Deletions cut 0 bases from V and 5 bases from J, with 12 bases between. CDR3 size: 15 residues. CDR3 in DNA: TGTGCCAGCAGCCAAGAGCGGCTAGCAATAGATACGCAGTATTTT. Its translation is CASSQERLAIDTQYF. Full variable domain (missing parts from reference TRBV14 and TRBJ2-3): EAGVTQFPSHSVIEKGQTVTLRCDPISGHDNLYWYRRVMGKEIKFLLHFVKESKQDESGMPNNRFLAERTGGTYSTLKVQPAELEDSGVYFCASSQERLAIDTQYFGPGTRLTVL.